This TCR beta chain was observed in a study of glioma-infiltrating T cells. Study as a whole: WHO grade II oligodendrogliomas or astrocytomas, plus non-recurrent WHO grade IV glioblastomas, were sampled.

Amplification of TCR alpha and beta CDR3 regions from RNA used iRepertoire nested multiplex PCR. Input was roughly 100-450 ng of tissue mRNA or PBMC total RNA. TCRdb re-analysed the multiplex PCR reads in MiXCR, keeping a single row per CDR3 protein. Of around 390,000 distinct CDR3 sequences in the sample, roughly 41% were seen once. The CDR3 has 16 residues. Germline V gives CDR1 LNHDA, CDR2 SQIVND (reference sequence). V lost 6 bases and J lost 7; bases outside the gene matches: 12. V usage is TRBV19 and J usage is TRBJ2-1; 10 nucleotides align to TRBD2. The clonotype comes from a human donor with low-grade glioma or glioblastoma, undergoing nonglioma brain surgery, or in good health (not recorded which). Sequenced: glioma tissue, nonneoplastic brain tissue, or PBMCs (not recorded which). The CDR3 loop is CASRRSLAGERNEQFF. DNA of the CDR3: TGTGCCAGTAGACGCTCCCTAGCGGGAGAGAGGAATGAGCAGTTCTTC. The variable domain in full, completed from reference TRBV19 and TRBJ2-1, reads DGGITQSPKYLFRKEGQNVTLSCEQNLNHDAMYWYRQDPGQGLRLIYYSQIVNDFQKGDIAEGYSVSREKKESFPLTVTSAQKNPTAFYLCASRRSLAGERNEQFFGPGTRLTVL.